This T cell receptor (beta chain) was sequenced in a study of CD8 T cell repertoires and HIV-1 epitope variants. Overall study: Enriched T cells were co-cultured with equal autologous T cell-negative cells.

Generated by immunoSEQ multiplex PCR, the TCRdb table keeps only in-frame clones and is missing some. The data show over 4,000 clones, around two thirds seen once. General study results and limits: Six of nine antigen-specific clonotypes appeared cross-reactive to autologous or escape variants.

Worth noting for this clone: Its antigen remains unknown.

The CDR3 spans 11 residues. The rearrangement links TRBV21-1 to TRBJ1-1. TRBV21-1 has pseudogene status. This sequence was found in a male donor with HIV. The source material was cultured CD8+ T cells derived from PBMCs. The CDR3 is CASSRGTEAFF. The DNA of the CDR3 is TGTGCCAGCAGTAGAGGCACTGAAGCTTTCTTT.